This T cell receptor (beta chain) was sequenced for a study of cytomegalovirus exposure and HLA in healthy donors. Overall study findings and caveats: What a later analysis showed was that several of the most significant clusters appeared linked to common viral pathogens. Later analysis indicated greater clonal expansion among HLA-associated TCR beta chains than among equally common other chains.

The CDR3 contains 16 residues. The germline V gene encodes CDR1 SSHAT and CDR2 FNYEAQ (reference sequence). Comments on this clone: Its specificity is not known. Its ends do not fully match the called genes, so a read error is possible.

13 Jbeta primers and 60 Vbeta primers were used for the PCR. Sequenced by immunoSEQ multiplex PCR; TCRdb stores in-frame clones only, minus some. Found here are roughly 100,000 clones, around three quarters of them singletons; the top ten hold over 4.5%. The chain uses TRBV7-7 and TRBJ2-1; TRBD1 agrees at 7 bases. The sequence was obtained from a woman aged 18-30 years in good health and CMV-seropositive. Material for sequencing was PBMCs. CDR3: CASSPSQGTVYNEQFF. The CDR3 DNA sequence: TGTGCTAGCAGCCCTTCCCAGGGGACAGTCTACAATGAGCAGTTCTTC.